This paragraph reports one T cell receptor (beta chain). Its antigen is as yet unknown. The test was conducted at deep level. TCRdb's table, derived via immunoSEQ multiplex PCR, lists solely in-frame clones and lacks some. The data show over a million clones, roughly 74% seen once. This record belongs to a study of shared clonotypes between healthy human individuals. Study-level points and caveats: Clonotypes which were not shared had lower generation probabilities than clonotypes that all four donors shared. Estimated richness was generally greater in naive than memory subsets.

The split of CD4+ cells yielded CD45RA+ naive and CD45RA-negative memory subsets. Germline-derived CDR1 and CDR2 are SGHNT and YYREEE (reference sequence). The ends were cut back, 3 bases at V and 0 bases at J, with 12 bases in the middle. There are 15 residues in the CDR3. Sequencing was carried out using memory CD4+ T cells from PBMCs. The sample's subset: CD45RA-negative fraction. This chain uses TRBV5-4 with TRBJ1-2; possibly TRBD1 for D (6 bases). This TCR came from a man aged 18 to 30 in good health. Some clones in this sample may be carry-over from other donors' samples. Here the CDR3 reads CASSSKTGANYGYTF. In DNA form, the CDR3 reads TGTGCCAGCAGCTCGAAGACAGGAGCTAACTATGGCTACACCTTC.